The 19 T cell receptor beta chains below come from one sample, sequenced in a study of blood T cell repertoires in COVID-19. This table comes from immunoSEQ multiplex PCR, and its TCRdb copy is limited to in-frame clones, with some not included. The profile shows about 210,000 clones, around four fifths of them singletons. Sequencing was performed on peripheral blood. The receptors originated from a man over 45 with active or convalescent COVID-19.

This rearrangement joins TRBV10-3 to TRBJ2-2; weak D call: TRBD1 (5 bases). Germline V gene lookup returns CDR1 ENHRY and CDR2 SYGVKD. This CDR3 contains 14 residues. V lost 5 bases to trimming and J lost 4 bases, with 11 bases between them. The CDR3 reads CAISNQGPTGELFF. CDR3 DNA: TGTGCCATCAGTAATCAGGGTCCCACCGGGGAGCTGTTTTTT.

The chain has TRBV6-1 and TRBJ2-3, with 9 bases lining up with TRBD2. The length of the CDR3 is 17 residues. With 4 bases clipped from V and 0 bases from J, the junction kept 8 bases outside the gene matches. Germline V gene data show CDR1 as MNHNS and CDR2 as SASEGT. CDR3 coding DNA: TGTGCCAGCAGTGCCACGGGGACTAGCTTGAGCACAGATACGCAGTATTTT. Translation gives CASSATGTSLSTDTQYF.

This clone appeared a few times. The gene calls are TRBV7-9 and TRBJ1-2; no clear D gene. V was cut by 5 bases and J by 2 bases, with 18 bases left in between. The germline V gene has CDR1 SEHNR and CDR2 FQNEAQ (reference sequence). The CDR3 contains 16 residues. The CDR3 region is CASSPREGVGNYGYTF. For the CDR3, the DNA is TGTGCCAGCAGCCCAAGAGAGGGCGTAGGCAACTATGGCTACACCTTC.

This clone was observed once. The chain joins TRBV5-8 to TRBJ1-1; possible D gene TRBD1, 5 bases. Between the trimmed V and J ends, which lost 2 bases and 3 bases, there was a span of 14 bases. CDR3 length: 15 amino acids. Per germline, CDR1 SGHTS and CDR2 YDEGEE. CDR3 loop: CASSLRVRVYTEAFF. CDR3 DNA: TGTGCCAGCAGCTTACGGGTCAGGGTCTACACTGAAGCTTTCTTT.

The chain joins TRBV3-1 (or the pseudogene TRBV3-2) to TRBJ1-1; D remains ambiguous. There are 16 residues in the CDR3. Germline V CDR1 and CDR2: LGHDT, YNNKEL (reference sequence). The V end was cut by 0 bases, the J end by 4 bases, with 15 bases between. DNA of the CDR3: TGTGCCAGCAGCCAAGATCGTGCAGTGAGGAGCACTGAAGCTTTCTTT. This encodes CASSQDRAVRSTEAFF.

J is TRBJ2-7 and V is TRBV27; no clear D. The CDR3 covers 14 residues. Germline CDR1 and CDR2: MNHEY and SMNVEV (reference sequence). V was trimmed by 5 bases and J by 0 bases, leaving 11 bases between them. The CDR3 DNA follows: TGTGCCAGCAGTGGCTCTTGGAGCTCCTACGAGCAGTACTTC. It codes for CASSGSWSSYEQYF.

The chain links TRBV5-1 to TRBJ2-1; no clear D gene. V was cut by 0 bases and J by 3 bases, with 10 bases left in between. The germline gives CDR1 SGHRS, CDR2 YFSETQ. CDR3 length equals 15 residues. Here the CDR3 reads CASSLGSGVYNEQFF. CDR3 DNA: TGCGCCAGCAGCTTGGGGAGTGGCGTCTACAATGAGCAGTTCTTC.

The chain joins TRBV19 to TRBJ2-6, with TRBD1 matching 8 bases. The J segment lost 1 base and the V segment lost 2 bases, leaving 7 bases of the junction unmatched. Germline V CDR1 and CDR2: LNHDA, SQIVND (reference sequence). This CDR3 has 18 amino acids. The CDR3 is CASSIRQGATSGANVLTF. CDR3 sequence (DNA): TGTGCCAGTAGTATACGGCAGGGGGCAACGTCTGGGGCCAACGTCCTGACTTTC. Full variable domain (remainder filled in from reference TRBV19 and TRBJ2-6): DGGITQSPKYLFRKEGQNVTLSCEQNLNHDAMYWYRQDPGQGLRLIYYSQIVNDFQKGDIAEGYSVSREKKESFPLTVTSAQKNPTAFYLCASSIRQGATSGANVLTFGAGSRLTVL.

V is TRBV7-2 and J is TRBJ2-1; the match to TRBD1 covers 8 bases. Losses at the gene ends were 5 bases for V and 4 bases for J; bases not matched to a gene: 4. The CDR3 contains 14 residues. Looked up from germline, CDR1 is SGHTA and CDR2 is FQGNSA. As DNA, the CDR3 is TGTGCCAGCAGCCGGACAGGGAGTTACAATGAGCAGTTCTTC. It translates to CASSRTGSYNEQFF. Complete variable domain (other parts from reference TRBV7-2 and TRBJ2-1): GAGVSQSPSNKVTEKGKDVELRCDPISGHTALYWYRQSLGQGLEFLIYFQGNSAPDKSGLPSDRFSAERTGGSVSTLTIQRTQQEDSAVYLCASSRTGSYNEQFFGPGTRLTVL.

The chain joins TRBV30 to TRBJ1-2; the match to TRBD1 covers 9 bases. CDR1 and CDR2 from the germline V gene are GTSNPN and SVGIG (reference sequence). V lost 3 bases and J lost 4; bases outside the gene matches: 6. This CDR3 spans 14 amino acids. CDR3 nucleotide sequence: TGTGCCTGGAGGTCCACAGGGGGCGTCTATGGCTACACCTTC. Residues: CAWRSTGGVYGYTF. The full variable domain, with the rest looked up from reference TRBV30 and TRBJ1-2, is SQTIHQWPATLVQPVGSPLSLECTVEGTSNPNLYWYRQAAGRGLQLLFYSVGIGQISSEVPQNLSASRPQDRQFILSSKKLLLSDSGFYLCAWRSTGGVYGYTFGSGTRLTVV.

The J gene is TRBJ2-1, the V gene TRBV10-3; D gene unclear. In germline, CDR1 is ENHRY, CDR2 SYGVKD. Between the trimmed V and J ends, which lost 3 bases and 7 bases, there was a span of 13 bases. The CDR3 totals 14 residues. The CDR3 is CAISERYSRNEQFF. CDR3 coding DNA: TGTGCCATCAGTGAAAGGTACAGTAGGAATGAGCAGTTCTTC.

V usage is TRBV9 and J usage is TRBJ2-3; 7 bases match TRBD2. The length of the CDR3 is 16 residues. The V gene end was trimmed by 3 bases and the J gene end by 4 bases; junction bases not matched to a gene: 11. Germline CDR1 is SGDLS and CDR2 is YYNGEE. The CDR3 protein is CASSAWGGSVPDTQYF. The CDR3 bases are TGTGCCAGCAGCGCCTGGGGCGGGAGCGTACCAGATACGCAGTATTTT.

The chain couples TRBV27 to TRBJ1-5, with TRBD1 as a possible D gene (6 bases). The CDR3 contains 16 residues. From germline, CDR1 is MNHEY and CDR2 SMNVEV (reference sequence). Trimming took 7 bases from V and 3 from J, leaving 19 bases between them. CDR3 sequence reads: CASTAEGGAINQPQHF. CDR3 in DNA: TGTGCCAGCACCGCCGAGGGGGGGGCCATCAATCAGCCCCAGCATTTT.

V usage is TRBV10-3 and J usage is TRBJ2-7, with TRBD1 identical over 8 bases. The CDR3 is 15 residues long. Germline V gives CDR1 ENHRY, CDR2 SYGVKD. The junction had 16 bases not matched to a gene; V was cut back by 10 bases and J by 5 bases. DNA for the CDR3: TGTGCCACCTGGCCCGAGCCGGGACAGGAAAACGAGCAGTACTTC. Encoded protein: CATWPEPGQENEQYF.

This chain connects TRBV5-4 to TRBJ2-1, with 9 positions matching TRBD2. This CDR3 region has 15 residues. The V gene end was trimmed by 4 bases and the J gene end by 4 bases; junction bases not matched to a gene: 6. Germline V gene sequence: CDR1 SGHNT, CDR2 YYREEE (reference sequence). The CDR3, as DNA: TGTGCCAGCAGCCCTATGAGCGGGGGGTACAATGAGCAGTTCTTC. Translated: CASSPMSGGYNEQFF.

The genes are TRBV28 and TRBJ2-1; TRBD2 aligns across 7 bases. This CDR3 contains 14 residues. Germline V lookup: CDR1 MDHEN, CDR2 SYDVKM. The V gene end was trimmed by 5 bases and the J gene end by 3 bases; junction bases not matched to a gene: 4. CDR3 protein: CASSSGMGYNEQFF. CDR3 DNA: TGTGCCAGCAGTAGCGGGATGGGCTACAATGAGCAGTTCTTC. The variable domain in full, completed from reference TRBV28 and TRBJ2-1, reads DVKVTQSSRYLVKRTGEKVFLECVQDMDHENMFWYRQDPGLGLRLIYFSYDVKMKEKGDIPEGYSVSREKKERFSLILESASTNQTSMYLCASSSGMGYNEQFFGPGTRLTVL.

J is TRBJ2-7 and V is TRBV5-4, with D possibly matching TRBD1 (6 bases). This CDR3 has 15 amino acids. Per germline, CDR1 SGHNT and CDR2 YYREEE (reference sequence). Trimming removed 4 bases from V and 0 bases from J, with 14 bases in between. CDR3 region: CASSGGRDTSYEQYF. CDR3 coding DNA: TGTGCCAGCAGCGGCGGCCGGGACACCTCCTACGAGCAGTACTTC.

The gene calls are TRBV5-1 and TRBJ1-2; 8 nucleotides agree with TRBD1. The CDR3 has 15 amino acids. Germline lookup yields CDR1 SGHRS and CDR2 YFSETQ. J lost 7 bases, V lost 2 bases, and 10 bases had no gene match. CDR3 DNA: TGCGCCAGCAGCTTTGGGACTCAGGGGGCAGGTGGCTACACCTTC. It encodes CASSFGTQGAGGYTF. The full variable domain, with the rest looked up from reference TRBV5-1 and TRBJ1-2, is KAGVTQTPRYLIKTRGQQVTLSCSPISGHRSVSWYQQTPGQGLQFLFEYFSETQRNKGNFPGRFSGRQFSNSRSEMNVSTLELGDSALYLCASSFGTQGAGGYTFGSGTRLTVV.

This chain joins TRBV30 and TRBJ1-5; no clear D gene. The CDR3 has 14 residues. V was shortened by 1 base and J by 2 bases, with 9 bases between the two germline ends. Germline CDR1 reads GTSNPN; CDR2 reads SVGIG (reference sequence). The CDR3 DNA follows: TGTGCCTGGAGTGAAGGAGGTCGCAATCAGCCCCAGCATTTT. The encoded protein is CAWSEGGRNQPQHF.